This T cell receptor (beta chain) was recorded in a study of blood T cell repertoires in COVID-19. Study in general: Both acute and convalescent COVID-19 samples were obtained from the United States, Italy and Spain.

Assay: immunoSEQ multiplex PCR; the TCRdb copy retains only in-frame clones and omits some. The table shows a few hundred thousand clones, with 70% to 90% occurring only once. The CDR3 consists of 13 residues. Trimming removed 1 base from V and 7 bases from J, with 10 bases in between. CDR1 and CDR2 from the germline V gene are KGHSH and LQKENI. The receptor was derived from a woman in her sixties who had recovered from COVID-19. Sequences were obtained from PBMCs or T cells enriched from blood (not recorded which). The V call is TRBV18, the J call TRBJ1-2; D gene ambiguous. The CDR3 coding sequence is TGTGCCAGCTCACCACTAAGGGAGGCTGGCTACACCTTC. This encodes CASSPLREAGYTF. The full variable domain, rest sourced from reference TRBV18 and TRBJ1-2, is NAGVMQNPRHLVRRRGQEARLRCSPMKGHSHVYWYRQLPEEGLKFMVYLQKENIIDESGMPKERFSAEFPKEGPSILRIQQVVRGDSAAYFCASSPLREAGYTFGSGTRLTVV.